These T cell receptor beta chains were read from a single sample in a study of blood T cell repertoires in COVID-19. Here immunoSEQ multiplex PCR was the method, and the copy in TCRdb shows in-frame clones only, minus some. The sample holds a few hundred thousand clones, 80% to 85% seen once. The sample taken for sequencing was peripheral blood. All receptors derive from a person aged 65-85 years with COVID-19, enrolled during active disease. CDR3s include the opening cysteine and the closing phenylalanine or tryptophan. A D gene is named only where the DNA matches it firmly. Clone size is shown for a subset of rows, as once, few, many or a class of expanded clone.

size: NA
V: TRBV19
D: TRBD1
J: TRBJ1-1
DNA: TGTGCCAGTAGTGGACAGGGCCGGACTGAAGCTTTCTTT
CDR3: CASSGQGRTEAFF

size: NA
V: TRBV7-3
D: NA
J: TRBJ2-2
DNA: TGTGCCAGCAGCTCAAAGGGCGGGACTCGCTACACCGGGGAGCTGTTTTTT
CDR3: CASSSKGGTRYTGELFF

size: NA
V: TRBV7-9
D: NA
J: TRBJ1-5
DNA: TGTGCCAGCAGCTTAGGACCGGGGCCCCAGCATTTT
CDR3: CASSLGPGPQHF

size: NA
V: TRBV6-2/TRBV6-3
D: NA
J: TRBJ2-3
DNA: TGTGCCAGCAGTTCCCCCCTCGTCAGCACAGATACGCAGTATTTT
CDR3: CASSSPLVSTDTQYF

size: NA
V: TRBV6-1
D: NA
J: TRBJ2-7
DNA: TGTGCCAGCAGTGAATTTCAACAGGGCCCCTACGAGCAGTACTTC
CDR3: CASSEFQQGPYEQYF

size: NA
V: TRBV7-9
D: NA
J: TRBJ1-6
DNA: TGTGCCAGCATCGAATCGGACAGTCCTAATTCACCCCTCCACTTT
CDR3: CASIESDSPNSPLHF

size: NA
V: TRBV19
D: TRBD1
J: TRBJ2-5
DNA: TGTGCCAGTAGTTCACAGGGGTTACCCTCCCAGTACTTC
CDR3: CASSSQGLPSQYF

size: NA
V: TRBV21-1
D: NA
J: TRBJ2-1
DNA: TGTGCCAGCAGCAAAACGCCCGGGACTAGCCTTGAGCAGTTCTTC
CDR3: CASSKTPGTSLEQFF

size: NA
V: TRBV28
D: NA
J: TRBJ2-7
DNA: TGTGCCAGCAGCGGCAGCAATCAGGGGACCTACGAGCAGTACTTC
CDR3: CASSGSNQGTYEQYF

size: NA
V: TRBV5-6
D: NA
J: TRBJ1-1
DNA: TGTGCCAGCAGCTTGGATCTAGGGGGTACTTTCTTT
CDR3: CASSLDLGGTFF

size: NA
V: TRBV11-1
D: TRBD1
J: TRBJ2-3
DNA: TGTGCCAGCAGCCGGGACAGGGGCACTGATACGCAGTATTTT
CDR3: CASSRDRGTDTQYF

size: NA
V: TRBV7-9
D: TRBD1
J: TRBJ1-6
DNA: TGTGCCAGCAGCTTTACAGGGGATTCACCCCTCCACTTT
CDR3: CASSFTGDSPLHF

size: NA
V: TRBV6-2/TRBV6-3
D: TRBD1
J: TRBJ1-1
DNA: TGTGCCAGCAGTTACCCGACAGGGGGCCCGAACACTGAAGCTTTCTTT
CDR3: CASSYPTGGPNTEAFF

size: NA
V: TRBV28
D: TRBD2
J: TRBJ2-1
DNA: TGTGCCAGCAGTTTCCCTGATCAGCGGGGGGGCTCCTACAATGAGCAGTTCTTC
CDR3: CASSFPDQRGGSYNEQFF

size: NA
V: TRBV10-3
D: NA
J: TRBJ1-6
DNA: TGTGCCATCAGCGAAGGGGGAGATTATAATTCACCCCTCCACTTT
CDR3: CAISEGGDYNSPLHF

size: NA
V: TRBV2
D: NA
J: TRBJ2-3
DNA: TGTGCCAGCAGTGCATCAGATACGCAGTATTTT
CDR3: CASSASDTQYF

size: NA
V: TRBV6-1
D: TRBD1
J: TRBJ2-3
DNA: TGTGCCAGCGTTGAAGGGGGCGAAACTCTTAGCACAGATACGCAGTATTTT
CDR3: CASVEGGETLSTDTQYF

size: NA
V: TRBV4-3
D: NA
J: TRBJ2-7
DNA: TGCGCCAGCAGCCAGGGGCGGGACAGATTTAGCGAGCAGTACTTC
CDR3: CASSQGRDRFSEQYF

size: NA
V: TRBV28
D: NA
J: TRBJ1-4
DNA: TGTGCCAGCAGTTCCATCCCGGGAGGGGCTTGGGGTGAAAAACTGTTTTTT
CDR3: CASSSIPGGAWGEKLFF

size: NA
V: TRBV5-1
D: NA
J: TRBJ2-7
DNA: TGCGCCAGCAGCACAGCCCGGGGAGACTACGAGCAGTACTTC
CDR3: CASSTARGDYEQYF

size: NA
V: TRBV5-5
D: TRBD2
J: TRBJ2-2
DNA: TGTGCCAGCAGCTTCCCGCGGGAGGGCGGGGAGCTGTTTTTT
CDR3: CASSFPREGGELFF

size: NA
V: TRBV30
D: NA
J: TRBJ1-6
DNA: TGTGCCTGGAGCAGCGATTCACCCCTCCACTTT
CDR3: CAWSSDSPLHF

size: NA
V: TRBV2
D: NA
J: TRBJ1-5
DNA: TGTGCCAGCAGTGACGGGATAACCAGAAGACCTAATCAGCCCCAGCATTTT
CDR3: CASSDGITRRPNQPQHF

size: NA
V: TRBV2
D: NA
J: TRBJ1-1
DNA: TGTGCCAGCAGTCTCAGGCAGGGGTATACTGAAGCTTTCTTT
CDR3: CASSLRQGYTEAFF

size: NA
V: TRBV6-2/TRBV6-3
D: TRBD1
J: TRBJ1-5
DNA: TGTGCCAGCAGTGGACAGGGCGGGAACAATCAGCCCCAGCATTTT
CDR3: CASSGQGGNNQPQHF

size: NA
V: TRBV18
D: NA
J: TRBJ2-7
DNA: TGTGCCAGCTCACCAACCCCACAGGGCCACGAGCAGTACTTC
CDR3: CASSPTPQGHEQYF

size: NA
V: TRBV6-5
D: TRBD2
J: TRBJ2-1
DNA: TGTGCCAGCAGATCCAGCGGGGCGAATGAGCAGTTCTTC
CDR3: CASRSSGANEQFF

size: NA
V: TRBV6-5
D: TRBD2
J: TRBJ2-2
DNA: TGTGCCAGCAGTTACGGCGGGGGGAACACCGGGGAGCTGTTTTTT
CDR3: CASSYGGGNTGELFF

size: NA
V: TRBV7-2
D: TRBD2
J: TRBJ2-7
DNA: TGTGCCAGCAGCTTATACCGGGAGGGCCCCGAGCAGTACTTC
CDR3: CASSLYREGPEQYF

size: NA
V: TRBV19
D: NA
J: TRBJ1-6
DNA: TGTGCCAGTAGTAGTGGACAGACAAATTCACCCCTCCACTTT
CDR3: CASSSGQTNSPLHF

size: few
V: TRBV2
D: NA
J: TRBJ2-6
DNA: TGTGGAGGCCAGAATTCTGGGGCCAACGTCCTGACTTTC
CDR3: CGGQNSGANVLTF

size: many
V: TRBV9
D: NA
J: TRBJ1-2
DNA: TGTGCCAGCAGCGTCAGTGGAGTCTATGGCTACACCTTC
CDR3: CASSVSGVYGYTF

size: NA
V: TRBV4-1
D: TRBD2
J: TRBJ2-3
DNA: TGCGCCAGCAGCCAAACCGGGAGCGGGGGGGCCGATGATACGCAGTATTTT
CDR3: CASSQTGSGGADDTQYF

size: NA
V: TRBV6-2/TRBV6-3
D: TRBD2
J: TRBJ2-7
DNA: TGTGCCAGCAGTTACCCGACTAGCGGGTATGCTAACTACGAGCAGTACTTC
CDR3: CASSYPTSGYANYEQYF

size: NA
V: TRBV6-2/TRBV6-3
D: TRBD2
J: TRBJ2-3
DNA: TGTGCCAGCAGTGGGACTAGCGGGAGGGCCACAGATACGCAGTATTTT
CDR3: CASSGTSGRATDTQYF

size: NA
V: TRBV7-8
D: NA
J: TRBJ1-1
DNA: TGTGCCAGCAGCTTGGATCGGGGGTGGGCTTTCTTT
CDR3: CASSLDRGWAFF

size: NA
V: TRBV7-2
D: NA
J: TRBJ2-6
DNA: TGTGCCAGCAGCGGCAGGGTTGGGGCCAACGTCCTGACTTTC
CDR3: CASSGRVGANVLTF

size: NA
V: TRBV28
D: TRBD1
J: TRBJ1-2
DNA: TGTGCCAGCATATACGCCGGGACAGGGGGGGGACATGGCTACACCTTC
CDR3: CASIYAGTGGGHGYTF

size: NA
V: TRBV4-3
D: TRBD1
J: TRBJ2-7
DNA: TGCGCCAGCAGCCAAGATTCGGGACAGCCCTACGAGCAGTACTTC
CDR3: CASSQDSGQPYEQYF

size: NA
V: TRBV6-2/TRBV6-3
D: TRBD2
J: TRBJ2-4
DNA: TGTGCCAGCTGCCGCGCCAGGACTAGCGGGGTTGCCAAAAACATTCAGTACTTC
CDR3: CASCRARTSGVAKNIQYF

size: NA
V: TRBV28
D: NA
J: TRBJ1-5
DNA: TGTGCCAGCAGGCCCGGCGGGAATAGCAATCAGCCCCAGCATTTT
CDR3: CASRPGGNSNQPQHF

size: NA
V: TRBV5-1
D: TRBD2
J: TRBJ2-7
DNA: TGCGCCAGCAGCGTGGGACTAGCGGGCTCCGCCTCCTACGAGCAGTACTTC
CDR3: CASSVGLAGSASYEQYF